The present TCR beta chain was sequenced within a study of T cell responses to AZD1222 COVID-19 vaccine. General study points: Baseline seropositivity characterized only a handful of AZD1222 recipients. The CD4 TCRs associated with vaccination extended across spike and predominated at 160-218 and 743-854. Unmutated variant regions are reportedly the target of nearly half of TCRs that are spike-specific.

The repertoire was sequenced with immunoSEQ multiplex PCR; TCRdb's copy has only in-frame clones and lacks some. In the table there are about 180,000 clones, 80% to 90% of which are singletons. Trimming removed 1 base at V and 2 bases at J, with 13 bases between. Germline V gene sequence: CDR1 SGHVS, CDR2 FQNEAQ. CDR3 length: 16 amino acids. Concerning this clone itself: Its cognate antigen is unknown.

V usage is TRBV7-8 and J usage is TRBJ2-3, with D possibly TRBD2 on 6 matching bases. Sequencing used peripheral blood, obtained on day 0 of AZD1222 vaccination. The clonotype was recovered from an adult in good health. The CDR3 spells CASSLGGGAITDTQYF. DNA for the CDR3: TGTGCCAGCAGCTTAGGGGGCGGGGCGATCACAGATACGCAGTATTTT.